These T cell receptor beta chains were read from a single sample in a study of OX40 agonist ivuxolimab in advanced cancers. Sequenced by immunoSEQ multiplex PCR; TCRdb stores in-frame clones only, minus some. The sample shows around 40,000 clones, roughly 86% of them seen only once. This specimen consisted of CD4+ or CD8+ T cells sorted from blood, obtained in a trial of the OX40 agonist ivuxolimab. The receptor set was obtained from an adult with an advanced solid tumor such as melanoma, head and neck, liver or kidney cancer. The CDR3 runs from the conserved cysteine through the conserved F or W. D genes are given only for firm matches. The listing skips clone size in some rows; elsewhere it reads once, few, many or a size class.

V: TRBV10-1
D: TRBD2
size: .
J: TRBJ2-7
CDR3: CASSVPTSGGSYEQYF
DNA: TGCGCCAGCAGTGTCCCAACTAGCGGGGGGTCCTACGAGCAGTACTTC

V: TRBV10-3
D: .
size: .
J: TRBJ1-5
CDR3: CATSGSWNQPQHF
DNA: TGTGCCACCTCCGGGTCGTGGAATCAGCCCCAGCATTTT

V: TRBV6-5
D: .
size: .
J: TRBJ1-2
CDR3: CASSITGNYGYTF
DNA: TGTGCCAGCAGTATAACAGGGAACTATGGCTACACCTTC

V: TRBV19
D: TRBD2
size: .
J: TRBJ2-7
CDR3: CASSQTSGSYEQYF
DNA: TGTGCCAGTAGTCAGACTAGCGGGAGCTACGAGCAGTACTTC

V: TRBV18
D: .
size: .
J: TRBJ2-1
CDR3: CASSPQTGPATMDEQFF
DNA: TGTGCCAGCTCACCACAAACAGGGCCCGCGACAATGGATGAGCAGTTCTTC

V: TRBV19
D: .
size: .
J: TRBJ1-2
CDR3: CASSIPGPANYGYTF
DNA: TGTGCCAGTAGTATACCCGGACCCGCTAACTATGGCTACACCTTC

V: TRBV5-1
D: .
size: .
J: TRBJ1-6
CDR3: CASSSTGQYNSPLHF
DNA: TGCGCCAGCAGCTCAACAGGACAGTATAATTCACCCCTCCACTTT

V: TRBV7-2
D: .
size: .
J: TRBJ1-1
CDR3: CASSLASTGGPGTEAFF
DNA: TGTGCCAGCAGCTTAGCGAGTACGGGCGGACCCGGCACTGAAGCTTTCTTT

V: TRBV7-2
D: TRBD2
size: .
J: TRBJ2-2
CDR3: CASSRDYLNTGELFF
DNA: TGTGCCAGCAGCCGGGACTATCTGAACACCGGGGAGCTGTTTTTT

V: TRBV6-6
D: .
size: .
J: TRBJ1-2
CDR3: CASSGTLNGYTF
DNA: TGTGCCAGCAGTGGAACACTGAATGGCTACACCTTC

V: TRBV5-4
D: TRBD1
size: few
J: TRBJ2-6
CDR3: CASSSPGQALSGANVLTF
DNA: TGTGCCAGCAGCTCCCCGGGACAGGCCCTGTCTGGGGCCAACGTCCTGACTTTC

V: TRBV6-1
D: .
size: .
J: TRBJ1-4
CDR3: CASQGNLNEKLFF
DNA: TGTGCCAGTCAAGGGAACCTTAATGAAAAACTGTTTTTT

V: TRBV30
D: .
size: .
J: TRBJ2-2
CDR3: CAWSVFMDTGELFF
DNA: TGTGCCTGGAGTGTATTCATGGACACCGGGGAGCTGTTTTTT

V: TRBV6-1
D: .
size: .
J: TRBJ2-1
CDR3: CASSEGAWSYNEQFF
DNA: TGTGCCAGCAGTGAAGGGGCATGGTCCTACAATGAGCAGTTCTTC

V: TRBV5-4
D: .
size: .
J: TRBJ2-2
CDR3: CASSRQENTGELFF
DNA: TGTGCCAGCAGCCGACAGGAGAACACCGGGGAGCTGTTTTTT

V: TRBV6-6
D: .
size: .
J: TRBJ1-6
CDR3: CATDGSRNSPLHF
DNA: TGTGCCACTGATGGGTCCAGAAATTCACCCCTCCACTTT

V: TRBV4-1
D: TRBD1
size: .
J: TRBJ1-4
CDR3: CASSQALGQGPNEKLFF
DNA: TGCGCCAGCAGCCAAGCCCTTGGACAGGGACCGAATGAAAAACTGTTTTTT

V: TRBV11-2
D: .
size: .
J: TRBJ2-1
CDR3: CASSLLGEQFF
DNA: TGTGCCAGCAGCTTACTGGGGGAGCAGTTCTTC

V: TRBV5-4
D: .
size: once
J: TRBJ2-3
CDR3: CASSYINGANTDTQYF
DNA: TGTGCCAGCAGTTATATTAACGGGGCGAACACAGATACGCAGTATTTT

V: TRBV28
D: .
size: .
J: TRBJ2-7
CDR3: CASRGGQLYEQYF
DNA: TGTGCCAGCAGGGGTGGACAGCTCTACGAGCAGTACTTC

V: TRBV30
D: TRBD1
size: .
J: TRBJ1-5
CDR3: CAWKSKDRAFQPQHF
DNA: TGTGCCTGGAAAAGTAAGGACAGGGCATTTCAGCCCCAGCATTTT

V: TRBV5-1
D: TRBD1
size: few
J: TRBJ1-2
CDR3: CASSLGQGVQNYGYTF
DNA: TGCGCCAGCAGCCTGGGACAGGGGGTTCAGAACTATGGCTACACCTTC

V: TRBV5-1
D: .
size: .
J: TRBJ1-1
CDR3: CASSDRGPAEAFF
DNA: TGCGCCAGCAGCGACCGCGGACCGGCTGAAGCTTTCTTT

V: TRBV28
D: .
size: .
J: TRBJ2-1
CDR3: CASTLGARYNEQFF
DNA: TGTGCCAGCACCCTTGGAGCCCGTTACAATGAGCAGTTCTTC

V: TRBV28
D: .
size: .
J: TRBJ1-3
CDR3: CASIPDRPSGNTIYF
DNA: TGTGCCAGTATCCCGGACAGACCCTCTGGAAACACCATATATTTT

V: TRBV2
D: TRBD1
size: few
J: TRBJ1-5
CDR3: CASRRDRARNQPQHF
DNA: TGTGCCAGCAGGCGCGACAGGGCGAGAAATCAGCCCCAGCATTTT

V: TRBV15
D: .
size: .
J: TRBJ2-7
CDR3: CATSRGRGNEQYF
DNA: TGTGCCACCAGCAGGGGGCGAGGGAACGAGCAGTACTTC

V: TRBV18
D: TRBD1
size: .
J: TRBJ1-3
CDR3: CASSTTGGFGNTIYF
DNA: TGTGCCAGCTCAACGACAGGGGGCTTTGGAAACACCATATATTTT

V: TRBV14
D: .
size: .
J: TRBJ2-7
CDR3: CASSQGEGFKQYF
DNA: TGTGCCAGCAGCCAAGGAGAGGGATTCAAGCAGTACTTC

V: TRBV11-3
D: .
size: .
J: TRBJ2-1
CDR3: CASSRGPSNEQFF
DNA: TGTGCCAGCAGCCGAGGACCCAGCAATGAGCAGTTCTTC

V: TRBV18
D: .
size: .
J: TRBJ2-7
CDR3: CASSPPSGQGGEQYF
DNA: TGTGCCAGCTCACCACCATCGGGACAAGGCGGCGAGCAGTACTTC

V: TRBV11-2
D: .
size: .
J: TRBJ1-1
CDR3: CASSPRWGAEAFF
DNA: TGTGCCAGCAGCCCTCGGTGGGGGGCTGAAGCTTTCTTT

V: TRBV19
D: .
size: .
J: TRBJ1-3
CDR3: CASSPSGNTIYF
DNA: TGTGCCAGTAGTCCCTCTGGAAACACCATATATTTT

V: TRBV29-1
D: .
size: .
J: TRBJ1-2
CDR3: CSVEGGYGYTF
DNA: TGCAGCGTTGAAGGGGGCTATGGCTACACCTTC

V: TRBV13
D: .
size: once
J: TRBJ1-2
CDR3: CASSSGHVANYGYTF
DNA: TGTGCCAGCAGCTCCGGACACGTAGCTAACTATGGCTACACCTTC

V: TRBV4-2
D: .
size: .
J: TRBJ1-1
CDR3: CASSLKGGSREAFF
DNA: TGTGCCAGCAGTCTTAAAGGTGGTTCGAGGGAAGCTTTCTTT

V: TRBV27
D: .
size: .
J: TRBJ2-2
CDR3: CASSFRYRNTGELFF
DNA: TGTGCCAGCAGTTTCCGCTACCGGAACACCGGGGAGCTGTTTTTT

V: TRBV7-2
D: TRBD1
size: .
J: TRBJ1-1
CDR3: CASSYARGTGRLRAFF
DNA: TGTGCCAGCAGCTACGCGAGAGGGACAGGCCGTCTTAGAGCTTTCTTT

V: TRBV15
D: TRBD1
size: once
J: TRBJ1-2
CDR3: CATSRDQGAGYGYTF
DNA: TGTGCCACCAGCAGAGATCAGGGGGCGGGCTATGGCTACACCTTC

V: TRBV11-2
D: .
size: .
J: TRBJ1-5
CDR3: CASSLKGSVLYSNQPQHF
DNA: TGTGCCAGCAGCTTGAAGGGGTCCGTTCTCTATAGCAATCAGCCCCAGCATTTT

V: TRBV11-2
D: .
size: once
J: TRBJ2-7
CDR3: CASSLAGEYYEQYF
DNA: TGTGCCAGCAGCTTAGCGGGGGAGTACTACGAGCAGTACTTC

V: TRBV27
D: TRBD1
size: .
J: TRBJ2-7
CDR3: CASSRGDRGENEQYF
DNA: TGTGCCAGCAGCCGTGGGGACAGGGGAGAGAACGAGCAGTACTTC

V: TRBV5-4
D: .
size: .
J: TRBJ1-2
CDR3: CASSDPGESDGYTF
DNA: TGTGCCAGCAGCGACCCGGGGGAGTCCGATGGCTACACCTTC